This T cell receptor (beta chain) was retrieved from a study of blood T cell repertoires in COVID-19. This clone was seen just once. Assay: immunoSEQ multiplex PCR; the TCRdb copy retains only in-frame clones and omits some. The table lists about 40,000 clones, about 79% of them singletons. Input material: peripheral blood. This sequence was found in an older woman with acute or convalescent COVID-19.

CDR3 sequence reads: CASSLGTRTFNEQFF. The CDR3 bases are TGTGCCAGCAGCTTAGGTACCCGAACTTTCAATGAGCAGTTCTTC. The rearrangement uses TRBV11-1 and TRBJ2-1; unclear D gene. The CDR3 totals 15 residues. The germline V and J ends were trimmed by 1 base and 6 bases, with 13 bases remaining between them. The germline V gene encodes CDR1 SGHAT and CDR2 FQDESV (reference sequence).